A single sample gave rise to the 18 T cell receptor beta chains below, sequenced in a study of T cell repertoires in cytomegalovirus infection (dated by TCRdb to about 2019). The sequencer listed for this sample is Illumina HiSeq 1500. The public reads were reprocessed in TCRdb via fastp at Q25 and MiXCR, keeping in-frame beta chains. One record per CDR3 amino acid sequence lists the most common genes and DNA. The sample has around 740,000 distinct CDR3 sequences on record, under 40% of them singletons. Of the sample, around 3% falls within the top ten clones. The sample taken for sequencing was PBMCs. Source of these receptors: a human donor in good health (CMV status not recorded). Some clones in this sample may be carry-over from other donors' samples.

Only a few counts were recorded for this clonotype. The chain is built from TRBV29-1 and TRBJ1-6; TRBD1 matches 8 bases. Germline-derived CDR1 and CDR2 are SQVTM and ANQGSEA. The ends lost 2 bases at V and 5 bases at J; junction bases unmatched: 8. This CDR3 comprises 16 residues. The CDR3 DNA follows: TGCAGCGTTGAACCTGGAGTGGACAGGGATAATTCACCCCTCCACTTT. Its protein is CSVEPGVDRDNSPLHF.

This clonotype has a count of ten or more. V and J are TRBV7-2 and TRBJ2-1, with D possibly matching TRBD2 (6 bases). The CDR3 loop spans 12 amino acids. The V gene lost 5 bases and the J gene lost 6 bases, with 8 bases spanning the gap. The germline gives CDR1 SGHTA, CDR2 FQGNSA. CDR3 region: CASSGLFNEQFF. DNA for the CDR3: TGTGCCAGCAGCGGACTATTCAATGAGCAGTTCTTC.

This clonotype showed up many times. V gene TRBV23-1 combines with J gene TRBJ1-4; no clear D gene. TRBV23-1 is an ORF, and what it does is uncertain. This CDR3 is 18 amino acids long. V was trimmed by 2 bases and J by 2 bases, leaving 18 bases between them. CDR3 in amino acids: CASSQPRTARRTNEKLFF. The CDR3 nucleotides read TGCGCCAGCAGTCAACCAAGGACGGCCCGGAGGACTAATGAAAAACTGTTTTTT.

This clonotype turned up a few times. V and J are TRBV19 and TRBJ1-2, with a weak D call TRBD1 (6 bases). The ends were cut back, 1 base at V and 8 bases at J, with 17 bases in the middle. From germline, CDR1 is LNHDA and CDR2 SQIVND (reference sequence). CDR3 length: 15 amino acids. The CDR3: CASSIVSLRGHGYTF. CDR3 DNA sequence: TGTGCCAGTAGTATAGTGTCTTTACGGGGGCACGGCTACACCTTC.

In regard to this clonotype: One end of the junction does not line up with germline, which may come from a read error. The V and J genes are TRBV6-9 and TRBJ2-2, with D perhaps matching TRBD1 (6 bases). From germline, CDR1 is MNHGY and CDR2 SVAAGI. The CDR3 is made up of 17 amino acids. The CDR3 protein is CAISYHTGQPNTGELFF. The CDR3 DNA reads as TGTGCCATCAGTTACCATACGGGACAACCGAACACCGGGGAGCTGTTTTTT.

The chain combines TRBV7-8 with TRBJ2-3; the match to TRBD2 covers 7 bases. Germline V gene sequence: CDR1 SGHVS, CDR2 FQNEAQ. The V gene end was trimmed by 5 bases and the J gene end by 10 bases; junction bases not matched to a gene: 12. The CDR3 extends over 14 amino acids. The CDR3 loop reads CASSPRTRMTSQYF. CDR3 sequence (DNA): TGTGCCAGCAGCCCGAGGACTAGAATGACTTCGCAGTATTTT.

Points on this clonotype: At one end the junction does not follow the germline gene, possibly because of a read error. The V gene is TRBV7-6, the J gene TRBJ1-1; 11 nucleotides align to TRBD1. The CDR3 is made up of 16 amino acids. In germline, CDR1 is SGHVS, CDR2 FNYEAQ. The CDR3 region is CASSLGTGGLGTEDLF. In DNA, the CDR3 is TGTGCCAGCAGCTTAGGGACAGGGGGCCTGGGTACGGAAGATTTATTT. Supplemented by reference TRBV7-6 and TRBJ1-1, the full variable domain reads GAGVSQSPRYKVTKRGQDVALRCDPISGHVSLYWYRQALGQGPEFLTYFNYEAQQDKSGLPNDRFSAERPEGSISTLTIQRTEQRDSAMYRCASSLGTGGLGTEDLFGQGTRLTVV.

The chain has TRBV2 and TRBJ2-5; unclear D gene. Trimming removed 4 bases from V and 3 bases from J, with 12 bases in between. This CDR3 region has 14 residues. Per the germline V gene, CDR1 is SNHLY and CDR2 is FYNNEI. The CDR3 DNA sequence: TGTGCCAGCAGTGGGTTAGAGACTGAAGAGACCCAGTACTTC. Translating gives CASSGLETEETQYF.

The CDR3 DNA follows: TGTGCCAGCAGTAAAATGACCCTTCGGAAGTATACCCAGTACTTC. Translating it yields CASSKMTLRKYTQYF. This rearrangement joins TRBV28 to TRBJ2-5; D not certain. The CDR3 contains 15 residues. The germline V gene has CDR1 MDHEN and CDR2 SYDVKM. Trimming pared 5 bases from V and 8 bases from J, leaving 21 bases between. Full variable domain (missing parts from reference TRBV28 and TRBJ2-5): DVKVTQSSRYLVKRTGEKVFLECVQDMDHENMFWYRQDPGLGLRLIYFSYDVKMKEKGDIPEGYSVSREKKERFSLILESASTNQTSMYLCASSKMTLRKYTQYFGPGTRLLVL.

This clonotype was counted only a few times. The chain employs TRBV10-3 and TRBJ2-4; perhaps TRBD2 as D (5 bases). This CDR3 has 14 amino acids. The germline V gene encodes CDR1 ENHRY and CDR2 SYGVKD. The germline V and J ends were trimmed by 3 bases and 0 bases, with 6 bases remaining between them. CDR3 sequence (DNA): TGTGCCATCAGTGAAGGAGGAGCCAAAAACATTCAGTACTTC. Residues: CAISEGGAKNIQYF.

The chain has TRBV29-1 and TRBJ1-5; TRBD1 is a possible D gene (5 bases). This CDR3 contains 14 residues. Germline values: CDR1 SQVTM, CDR2 ANQGSEA. Trimming stripped 6 bases from V and 3 bases from J, with 15 bases between. The CDR3: CSVSAMGVNQPQHF. CDR3 in DNA: TGCAGCGTGAGCGCTATGGGGGTCAATCAGCCCCAGCATTTT.

In its sample, this clonotype was seen a few times. This chain uses TRBV5-8 with TRBJ2-3, with 7 bases identical to TRBD2. V shed 1 base, J shed 0 bases, and the junction held 5 bases outside the gene matches. This CDR3 is 16 amino acids long. The germline V gene has CDR1 SGHTS and CDR2 YDEGEE. The CDR3: CASSLLLADSTDTQYF. CDR3 DNA: TGTGCCAGCAGCTTGTTGCTAGCGGACAGCACAGATACGCAGTATTTT.

This clonotype was seen only a few times. V and J are TRBV11-2 and TRBJ1-3; TRBD1 matches 9 bases. V dropped 5 bases and J dropped 0; count of bases not matched to a gene: 8. The CDR3 sequence is 17 residues long. Germline values: CDR1 SGHAT, CDR2 FQNNGV. As DNA, the CDR3 is TGTGCCAGCAGCCCCCGGGACAGGGAAGGCTCTGGAAACACCATATATTTT. It encodes CASSPRDREGSGNTIYF.

The chain employs TRBV20-1 and TRBJ1-2; TRBD1 matches at 7 bases. The J segment lost 7 bases and the V segment lost 2 bases, leaving 10 bases of the junction unmatched. The CDR3 is made up of 14 amino acids. Germline V gene data show CDR1 as DFQATT and CDR2 as SNEGSKA (reference sequence). CDR3 in DNA: TGCAGTGCTAGAAAGTCAGGGGGAGGGGGTGGCTACACCTTC. It yields the protein CSARKSGGGGGYTF.

This chain links TRBV27 with TRBJ1-2, with D possibly matching TRBD1 (5 bases). The CDR3 loop spans 13 amino acids. V gave up 2 bases and J gave up 4 bases, with 8 bases separating them. Germline lookup yields CDR1 MNHEY and CDR2 SMNVEV (reference sequence). As DNA, the CDR3 is TGTGCCAGCAGTTTAGGGGCGCGCTATGGCTACACCTTC. This translates into CASSLGARYGYTF.

This sequence joins TRBV20-1 and TRBJ2-3; a possible D gene is TRBD2 (6 bases). V shed 7 bases and J shed 5 bases, with 13 bases lying between them. The CDR3 loop spans 12 amino acids. Germline CDR1 reads DFQATT; CDR2 reads SNEGSKA (reference sequence). The chain's CDR3 is CSEAPSEDTQYF. CDR3 in DNA: TGCAGTGAGGCCCCTAGCGAAGATACGCAGTATTTT.

The chain combines TRBV27 with TRBJ2-1, with 12 bases that match TRBD2. The CDR3 has 16 residues. The junction had 9 bases not matched to a gene; V was cut back by 5 bases and J by 7 bases. The V gene's germline CDR1 is MNHEY and CDR2 SMNVEV (reference sequence). CDR3 DNA: TGTGCCAGCAGTAAAATTACTAGCGGGAGGAAGAATGAGCAGTTCTTC. This gives the protein CASSKITSGRKNEQFF.

The chain couples TRBV6-1 to TRBJ2-1; perhaps TRBD2 as D (5 bases). The germline gives CDR1 MNHNS, CDR2 SASEGT. Between the trimmed V and J ends, which lost 6 bases and 0 bases, there was a span of 9 bases. There are 14 residues in the CDR3. The CDR3 region is CASRSGYSYNEQFF. CDR3 nucleotides: TGTGCCAGCAGGAGCGGTTACTCCTACAATGAGCAGTTCTTC.